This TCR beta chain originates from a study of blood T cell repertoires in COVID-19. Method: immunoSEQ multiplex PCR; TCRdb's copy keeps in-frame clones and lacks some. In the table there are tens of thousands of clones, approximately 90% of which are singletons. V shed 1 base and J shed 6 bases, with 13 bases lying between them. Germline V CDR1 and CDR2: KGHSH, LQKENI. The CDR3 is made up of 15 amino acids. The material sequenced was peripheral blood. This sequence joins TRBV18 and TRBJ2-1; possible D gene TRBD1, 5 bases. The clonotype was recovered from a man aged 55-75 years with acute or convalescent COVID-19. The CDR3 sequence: CASSPLAGLINEQFF. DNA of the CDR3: TGTGCCAGCTCACCACTAGCAGGGCTAATCAATGAGCAGTTCTTC.